This is a list of T cell receptor beta chains from one sample in a study of shared clonotypes between healthy human individuals. TCRdb's copy holds only in-frame clones and misses some; the assay was immunoSEQ multiplex PCR. The sample holds some 1,600,000 clones, roughly 98% seen once. Sample: naive CD4+ T cells sorted from blood. The receptors stem from a man under 40 in good health. The CDR3 runs from the conserved cysteine through the conserved F or W. The D gene is left open where the match is weak. Size is stated for part of the rows, as once, few or many counts, or as a class when the clone is expanded.

CDR3 protein | CDR3 DNA | clone size | D gene | J gene | V gene
CASSLIRGRAFNEQFF | TGTGCCAGCAGTTTGATTCGGGGGAGGGCATTCAATGAGCAGTTCTTC | . | TRBD2 | TRBJ2-1 | TRBV27
CASSDGGLAGYNEQFF | TGTGCCAGCAGCGATGGGGGACTAGCGGGATACAATGAGCAGTTCTTC | . | TRBD2 | TRBJ2-1 | TRBV5-4
CSVRTVANYGYTF | TGCAGCGTTCGGACAGTAGCTAACTATGGCTACACCTTC | . | . | TRBJ1-2 | TRBV29-1
CASSLASKPAGELFF | TGCGCCAGCAGCTTGGCCAGTAAACCCGCGGGGGAGCTGTTTTTT | . | . | TRBJ2-2 | TRBV5-1
CASSSDDRGQVAQHF | TGTGCCAGCAGTTCGGACGACAGGGGCCAGGTGGCCCAGCATTTT | . | TRBD1 | TRBJ1-5 | TRBV28
CASSLAVSTDTQYF | TGTGCCAGCAGCCTAGCGGTAAGCACAGATACGCAGTATTTT | . | TRBD2 | TRBJ2-3 | TRBV5-4
CASSVTSGSPENTGELFF | TGTGCCAGCAGCGTAACTAGCGGGAGCCCCGAGAACACCGGGGAGCTGTTTTTT | . | TRBD2 | TRBJ2-2 | TRBV9
CASSQARGWTGELFF | TGTGCCAGCAGCCAAGCGAGGGGTTGGACCGGGGAGCTGTTTTTT | once | . | TRBJ2-2 | TRBV14
CASSLGGAAVEQYF | TGTGCCAGCAGTTTGGGCGGGGCCGCTGTCGAGCAGTACTTC | . | . | TRBJ2-7 | TRBV27
CASSLIGASPRDEQFF | TGTGCCAGCAGTTTAATTGGGGCTAGCCCCCGGGACGAGCAGTTCTTC | . | . | TRBJ2-1 | TRBV28
CASSHRDGPYEQYF | TGCGCCAGCAGCCACCGGGACGGACCCTACGAGCAGTACTTC | . | . | TRBJ2-7 | TRBV5-1
CASSGGQGSKNIQYF | TGTGCCAGCAGCGGTGGACAGGGGAGTAAAAACATTCAGTACTTC | . | TRBD1 | TRBJ2-4 | TRBV9
CASSLAGTRRFEQYF | TGCGCCAGCAGCTTGGCTGGGACTAGAAGGTTCGAGCAGTACTTC | . | TRBD2 | TRBJ2-7 | TRBV5-1
CASSTGTAIPYEQYF | TGCGCCAGCAGCACCGGGACAGCCATCCCCTACGAGCAGTACTTC | . | TRBD1 | TRBJ2-7 | TRBV5-1
CASSQTRTSGRYEQYF | TGCGCCAGCAGCCAAACTCGGACTAGCGGCCGCTACGAGCAGTACTTC | . | TRBD2 | TRBJ2-7 | TRBV4-1
CASSSYLTGTKNIQYF | TGTGCCAGCTCATCATATCTGACAGGGACCAAAAACATTCAGTACTTC | . | TRBD1 | TRBJ2-4 | TRBV18
CASSEQGLYTEAFF | TGTGCCAGCAGCGAACAGGGGTTATACACTGAAGCTTTCTTT | . | TRBD1 | TRBJ1-1 | TRBV5-4
CASLLFGYTEAFF | TGTGCCAGCTTGTTATTCGGGTACACTGAAGCTTTCTTT | . | . | TRBJ1-1 | TRBV28
CATSRGVRGLFSDTQYF | TGTGCCACCAGCAGGGGGGTTAGGGGTTTATTTTCAGATACGCAGTATTTT | . | . | TRBJ2-3 | TRBV15
CASSYWRGQPQHF | TGTGCCAGCAGTTACTGGCGTGGTCAGCCCCAGCATTTT | . | . | TRBJ1-5 | TRBV6-5
CASSSGVRTEAFF | TGTGCCAGTAGCTCGGGGGTTCGCACTGAAGCTTTCTTT | . | . | TRBJ1-1 | TRBV19
CASSPTFSYEQYF | TGCGCCAGCAGTCCAACGTTCTCCTACGAGCAGTACTTC | . | . | TRBJ2-7 | TRBV10-1
CATSRSLGETQYF | TGTGCCACCAGCAGAAGCTTGGGAGAGACCCAGTACTTC | . | . | TRBJ2-5 | TRBV15
CASRDFLAGELFF | TGTGCCAGCAGGGATTTCCTGGCCGGGGAGCTGTTTTTT | . | . | TRBJ2-2 | TRBV14
CASSLDLEYEQYF | TGTGCCAGCAGCTTAGACCTTGAATACGAGCAGTACTTC | . | . | TRBJ2-7 | TRBV11-3
CASLGLRGPTYEQYF | TGTGCCAGCCTAGGTTTGAGAGGCCCCACCTACGAGCAGTACTTC | . | . | TRBJ2-7 | TRBV27
CASIVEQGSGELFF | TGTGCCAGCATCGTCGAACAGGGGTCCGGGGAGCTGTTTTTT | . | TRBD1 | TRBJ2-2 | TRBV2
CASSRDHANTGELFF | TGTGCCAGCTCCCGAGACCACGCGAACACCGGGGAGCTGTTTTTT | . | . | TRBJ2-2 | TRBV2
CASSLQTGGSYGYTF | TGTGCCAGCAGCTTGCAGACAGGGGGCAGCTATGGCTACACCTTC | . | TRBD1 | TRBJ1-2 | TRBV7-9
CASRPAGTGAAPYEQYF | TGTGCCAGCAGACCAGCAGGGACCGGCGCCGCCCCCTACGAGCAGTACTTC | . | . | TRBJ2-7 | TRBV28
CASSQGSAQPQHF | TGTGCCAGCAGCCAAGGATCCGCCCAGCCCCAGCATTTT | . | . | TRBJ1-5 | TRBV14
CASSFEPGNTIYF | TGTGCCAGCAGTTTTGAGCCTGGAAACACCATATATTTT | . | . | TRBJ1-3 | TRBV28
CASSLVTGGPYEQYF | TGTGCCAGCAGCTTAGTCACGGGGGGCCCCTACGAGCAGTACTTC | . | . | TRBJ2-7 | TRBV7-6
CASSPSLTSGNYNEQFF | TGCGCCAGCAGCCCTTCCTTAACTAGCGGGAATTACAATGAGCAGTTCTTC | . | TRBD2 | TRBJ2-1 | TRBV5-1
CASSRDPILIDTQYF | TGTGCCAGTAGTAGGGACCCTATCCTGATCGATACGCAGTATTTT | . | . | TRBJ2-3 | TRBV19
CASSNLAGLAVTGELFF | TGTGCCAGTAGTAACTTGGCCGGACTAGCGGTTACCGGGGAGCTGTTTTTT | once | TRBD2 | TRBJ2-2 | TRBV19
CASSPRTPIIGTGELFF | TGTGCCAGCTCACCACGGACCCCTATTATTGGCACCGGGGAGCTGTTTTTT | . | . | TRBJ2-2 | TRBV18
CASSYSGLGGEDTQYF | TGTGCCAGCAGTTACTCGGGGCTTGGTGGGGAAGATACGCAGTATTTT | . | . | TRBJ2-3 | TRBV6-5
CASSLSGRDTGELFF | TGTGCCAGCAGCCTTAGCGGGAGAGACACCGGGGAGCTGTTTTTT | . | TRBD2 | TRBJ2-2 | TRBV5-4
CASSPRGEQYF | TGTGCCAGCAGTCCCCGGGGAGAGCAGTACTTC | . | . | TRBJ2-7 | TRBV28
CASSPPLSYGYTF | TGTGCCAGCTCACCACCGCTGAGCTATGGCTACACCTTC | once | . | TRBJ1-2 | TRBV18
CASSPGPAGSYEQYF | TGTGCCAGCAGCCCAGGCCCGGCAGGGTCCTACGAGCAGTACTTC | once | . | TRBJ2-7 | TRBV9
CASSPGLVYEQYF | TGTGCCAGCAGTCCCGGACTGGTCTACGAGCAGTACTTC | . | . | TRBJ2-7 | TRBV6-5
CASSLMQGPYEQYF | TGCGCCAGCAGCCTGATGCAGGGTCCCTACGAGCAGTACTTC | . | . | TRBJ2-7 | TRBV4-1
CATSRRGADTEAFF | TGTGCCACCAGCCGCCGGGGGGCGGATACTGAAGCTTTCTTT | . | . | TRBJ1-1 | TRBV15
CASSVLSGSTDTQYF | TGTGCCAGCAGCGTTCTTAGCGGGAGCACAGATACGCAGTATTTT | . | TRBD2 | TRBJ2-3 | TRBV2
CASSGRGGQSYEQYF | TGTGCCAGCAGCGGGCGGGGGGGTCAGTCCTACGAGCAGTACTTC | . | TRBD2 | TRBJ2-7 | TRBV28
CASRDSLNQPQHF | TGTGCCAGCCGGGACAGCCTCAATCAGCCCCAGCATTTT | . | TRBD1 | TRBJ1-5 | TRBV6-5
CASSLGTRTDTQYF | TGCGCCAGCAGCTTGGGGACACGTACAGATACGCAGTATTTT | . | . | TRBJ2-3 | TRBV5-1
CASSLASSGTRRETQYF | TGTGCCAGCTCACTGGCGTCTAGCGGGACTCGGAGGGAGACCCAGTACTTC | . | TRBD2 | TRBJ2-5 | TRBV18
CASRSRTGNRNTIYF | TGTGCCAGCAGAAGCCGGACAGGCAACCGGAACACCATATATTTT | . | TRBD1 | TRBJ1-3 | TRBV6-5
CASSLGRASTLNTEAFF | TGTGCCAGCAGCTTAGGAAGGGCGTCCACGTTGAACACTGAAGCTTTCTTT | . | . | TRBJ1-1 | TRBV7-8